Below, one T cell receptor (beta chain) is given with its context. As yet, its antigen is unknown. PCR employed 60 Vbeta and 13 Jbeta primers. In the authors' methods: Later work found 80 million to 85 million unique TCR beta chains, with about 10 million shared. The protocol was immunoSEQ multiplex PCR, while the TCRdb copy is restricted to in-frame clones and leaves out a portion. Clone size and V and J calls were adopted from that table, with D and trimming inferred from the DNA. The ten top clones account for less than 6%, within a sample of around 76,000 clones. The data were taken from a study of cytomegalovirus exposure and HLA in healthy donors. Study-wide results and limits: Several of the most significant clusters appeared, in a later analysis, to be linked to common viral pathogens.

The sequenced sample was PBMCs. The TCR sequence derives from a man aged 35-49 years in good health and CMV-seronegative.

This CDR3 is CASSLGLGSSYEQYF. CDR3 DNA: TGTGCCAGCAGCTTAGGATTGGGGAGCTCCTACGAGCAGTACTTC. V usage is TRBV7-8 and J usage is TRBJ2-7, with a tentative D call TRBD2 (5 bases). V lost 1 base, J lost 0 bases, and 10 bases lay in between. CDR1 and CDR2 (germline): SGHVS, FQNEAQ. The CDR3 sequence is 15 residues long.